These T cell receptor beta chains were read from a single sample in a study of blood T cell repertoires in COVID-19. Only in-frame clones appear in the TCRdb table, and some are missing; sequencing was by immunoSEQ multiplex PCR. The sample gives around 320,000 clones, roughly 90% of which show up once; around 2.1% is in the top ten. The sequenced sample consisted of peripheral blood. The receptors were gathered from a man aged 18 to 30 with active or convalescent COVID-19. The CDR3 runs from the conserved cysteine through the conserved F or W. D genes are given only for firm matches. Clone size is shown for a subset of rows, as once, few, many or a class of expanded clone.

V,D,size,length,J,DNA,CDR3
TRBV10-3,TRBD2,few,15,TRBJ2-1,TGTGCCATCAGGGGCCTCGGGGGGGCTTTCGATGAGCAGTTCTTC,CAIRGLGGAFDEQFF
TRBV2,-,-,14,TRBJ1-2,TGTGCCAGCAGTGAAGATCGGTTGCGGGATGGCTACACCTTC,CASSEDRLRDGYTF
TRBV7-8,-,-,11,TRBJ2-1,TGTGCCAGCAGCTCCTTCAATGAGCAGTTCTTC,CASSSFNEQFF
TRBV5-1,-,once,12,TRBJ1-3,TGCGCCAGCAGCAATGAGGGAAACACCATATATTTT,CASSNEGNTIYF
TRBV6-1,TRBD2,-,16,TRBJ2-1,TGTGCCAGCAGTGAAACCCGGACTAGCGGGAGTAACGAGCAGTTCTTC,CASSETRTSGSNEQFF
TRBV5-1,TRBD2,-,15,TRBJ2-3,TGCGCCAGCAGCCTTAGCGGGGGGGCAAAAGATACGCAGTATTTT,CASSLSGGAKDTQYF
TRBV2,-,-,13,TRBJ2-7,TGTGCCAGCAGTGAATTGTACTCCTACGAGCAGTACTTC,CASSELYSYEQYF
TRBV28,TRBD1,-,14,TRBJ2-3,TGTGCCAGCAGTTTACGGACAGGGGAAGATACGCAGTATTTT,CASSLRTGEDTQYF
TRBV10-1,-,-,14,TRBJ2-1,TGCGCCAGCAGTGAACGGGGTTTAGAGGCTGAGCAGTTCTTC,CASSERGLEAEQFF
TRBV28,-,-,15,TRBJ1-1,TGTGCCAGCATCCTCCCAGGGGCCCGGAACACTGAAGCTTTCTTT,CASILPGARNTEAFF
TRBV4-1,-,-,15,TRBJ2-7,TGCGCCAGCAGCCAGCTACGGGGGGCCAACTACGAGCAGTACTTC,CASSQLRGANYEQYF
TRBV7-9,TRBD1,once,16,TRBJ1-2,TGTGCCAGCAGCCCTTCATACTCGCAGGGGGCACGGGGCTACACCTTC,CASSPSYSQGARGYTF
TRBV24-1,TRBD1,-,15,TRBJ1-1,TGTGCCACCAGTGACCCCGGGACAGGGAACACTGAAGCTTTCTTT,CATSDPGTGNTEAFF
TRBV12-3/TRBV12-4,-,few,12,TRBJ2-7,TGTGCCAGCAGTCTTAGCCACCTCGAGCAGTACTTC,CASSLSHLEQYF
TRBV6-5,-,-,16,TRBJ2-1,TGTGCCAGCAGTTACTCTTGGCAGGGTAGGGTAAATGAGCAGTTCTTC,CASSYSWQGRVNEQFF
TRBV27,-,-,15,TRBJ1-4,TGTGCCAGCAGTTTATTCGGGTTTTCTAATGAAAAACTGTTTTTT,CASSLFGFSNEKLFF
TRBV2,TRBD1,-,16,TRBJ1-6,TGTGCCAGCAGGGAACAGGGGAGCTCCTATAATTCACCCCTCCACTTT,CASREQGSSYNSPLHF
TRBV4-1,TRBD2,-,21,TRBJ2-3,TGCGCCAGCAGCCAAGTCTCTCTAGCGGGAGGTAGACTCACTAGCACAGATACGCAGTATTTT,CASSQVSLAGGRLTSTDTQYF
TRBV19,TRBD1,-,16,TRBJ2-7,TGTGCCAGTAGTATAGATCCGGGACAGGGCTACCACGAGCAGTACTTC,CASSIDPGQGYHEQYF
TRBV5-4,TRBD1,-,15,TRBJ2-7,TGTGCCAGCAGCTTGAACGGACAGGGATACTACGAGCAGTACTTC,CASSLNGQGYYEQYF
TRBV28,-,-,14,TRBJ1-1,TGTGCCAGCAGCCTGACGGGGGGCTTGACTGAAGCTTTCTTT,CASSLTGGLTEAFF
TRBV19,-,once,13,TRBJ2-7,TGTGCCAGTACTCGGGGGTCTTCTGGGGAGCAGTACTTC,CASTRGSSGEQYF
TRBV5-1,TRBD2,-,16,TRBJ2-1,TGCGCCAGCAGCTTGAACACCCGGACTAGCGGCCAACGGCAGTTCTTC,CASSLNTRTSGQRQFF
TRBV27,-,-,12,TRBJ2-1,TGTGCCAGCAGTTCCGTCTACAATGAGCAGTTCTTC,CASSSVYNEQFF
TRBV27,-,-,13,TRBJ2-7,TGTGCCAGCAGTTTCTGGGGCCCCTACGAGCAGTACTTC,CASSFWGPYEQYF
TRBV12-3/TRBV12-4,-,once,12,TRBJ1-1,TGTGCCAGCAGTCCACACCACACTGAAGCTTTCTTT,CASSPHHTEAFF
TRBV9,TRBD1,-,13,TRBJ1-1,TGTGCCAGCAGCTCGCGAGGGGGCGGTGAAGCTTTCTTT,CASSSRGGGEAFF
TRBV27,-,few,16,TRBJ1-6,TGTGCCAGCAGTCCCCTGATCGGGAACTATAATTCACCCCTCCACTTT,CASSPLIGNYNSPLHF
TRBV6-5,TRBD1,once,14,TRBJ1-2,TGTGCCAGCAGGACAGGGAATAGGGACTATGGCTACACCTTC,CASRTGNRDYGYTF
TRBV27,TRBD1,-,15,TRBJ1-2,TGTGCCAGCAGTTTCTCCGGGACAGGAAACTATGGCTACACCTTC,CASSFSGTGNYGYTF
TRBV28,-,-,13,TRBJ1-2,TGTGCCAGCAGTTTTATCACAGGCTATGGCTACACCTTC,CASSFITGYGYTF
TRBV6-5,TRBD1,-,15,TRBJ2-7,TGTGCCAGCAGTCCTCCGGGACAGGGACTTCGGGAGCAGTACTTC,CASSPPGQGLREQYF
TRBV28,TRBD1,-,15,TRBJ1-2,TGTGCCAGCAGTTTATTAGCCGGGGACAGCTATGGCTACACCTTC,CASSLLAGDSYGYTF
TRBV6-5,-,-,13,TRBJ1-1,TGTGCCAGCAGTTTACGAGGGAACACTGAAGCTTTCTTT,CASSLRGNTEAFF
TRBV9,TRBD1,-,13,TRBJ1-2,TGTGCCAGCAGCGTCGGGACAGGGTATGGCTACACCTTC,CASSVGTGYGYTF
TRBV19,TRBD2,-,17,TRBJ2-1,TGTGCCAGTAGTGCCATTTCACTAGCGGGACAATATGAGGAGCAGTTCTTC,CASSAISLAGQYEEQFF
TRBV28,-,-,13,TRBJ1-1,TGTGCCAGCAGTTTATTGCGACAGTCCGAAGCTTTCTTT,CASSLLRQSEAFF